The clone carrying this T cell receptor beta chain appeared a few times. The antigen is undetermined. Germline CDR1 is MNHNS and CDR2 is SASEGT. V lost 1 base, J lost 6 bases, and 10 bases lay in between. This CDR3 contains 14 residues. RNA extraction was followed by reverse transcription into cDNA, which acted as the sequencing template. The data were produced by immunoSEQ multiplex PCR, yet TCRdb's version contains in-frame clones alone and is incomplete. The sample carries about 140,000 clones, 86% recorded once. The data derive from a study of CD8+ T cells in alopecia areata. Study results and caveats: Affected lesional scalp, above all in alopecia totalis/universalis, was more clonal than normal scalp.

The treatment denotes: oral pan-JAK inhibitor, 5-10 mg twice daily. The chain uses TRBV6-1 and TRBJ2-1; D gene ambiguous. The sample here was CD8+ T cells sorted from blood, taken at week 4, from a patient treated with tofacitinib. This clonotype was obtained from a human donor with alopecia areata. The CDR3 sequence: CASSEEKRSNEQFF. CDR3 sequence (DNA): TGTGCCAGCAGTGAAGAAAAGCGAAGCAATGAGCAGTTCTTC.